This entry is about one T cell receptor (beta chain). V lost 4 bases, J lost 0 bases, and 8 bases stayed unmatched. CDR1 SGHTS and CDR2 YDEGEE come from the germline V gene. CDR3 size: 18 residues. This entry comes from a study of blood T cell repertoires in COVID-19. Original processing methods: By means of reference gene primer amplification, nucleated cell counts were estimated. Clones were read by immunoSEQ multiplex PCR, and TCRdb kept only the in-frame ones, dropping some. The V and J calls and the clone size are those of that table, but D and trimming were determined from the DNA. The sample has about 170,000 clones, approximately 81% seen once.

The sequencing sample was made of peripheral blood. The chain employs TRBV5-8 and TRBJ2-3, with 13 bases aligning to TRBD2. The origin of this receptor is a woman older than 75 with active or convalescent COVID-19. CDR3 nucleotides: TGTGCCAGCAGCAGGGGACTAGCGGGACCTCCTAGCACAGATACGCAGTATTTT. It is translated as CASSRGLAGPPSTDTQYF.